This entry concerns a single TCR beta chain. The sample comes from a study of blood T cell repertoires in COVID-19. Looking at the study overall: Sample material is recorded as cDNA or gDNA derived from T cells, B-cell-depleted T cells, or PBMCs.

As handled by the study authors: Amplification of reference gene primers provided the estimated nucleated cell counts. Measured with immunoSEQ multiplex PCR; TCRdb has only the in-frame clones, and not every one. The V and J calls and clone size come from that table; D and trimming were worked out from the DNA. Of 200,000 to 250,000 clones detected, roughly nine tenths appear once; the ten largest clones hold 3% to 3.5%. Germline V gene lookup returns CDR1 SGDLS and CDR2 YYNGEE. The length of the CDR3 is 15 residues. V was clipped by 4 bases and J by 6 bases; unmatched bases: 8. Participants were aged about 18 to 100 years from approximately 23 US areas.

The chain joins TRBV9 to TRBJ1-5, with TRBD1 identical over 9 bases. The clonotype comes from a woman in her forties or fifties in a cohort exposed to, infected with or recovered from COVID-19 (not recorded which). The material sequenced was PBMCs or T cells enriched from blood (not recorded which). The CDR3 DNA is TGTGCCAGCAGCCCGGGACAGGGTACTTTTCAGCCCCAGCATTTT. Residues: CASSPGQGTFQPQHF.